The 2 T cell receptor beta chains listed next were all sequenced from one sample in a study of monozygotic twins with inflammatory bowel disease. For each CDR3 protein, TCRdb gives one entry from its re-call of the 5' RACE reads, without DNA. The ten most abundant clones cover 2.5% to 3% of a sample with 350,000 to 400,000 distinct CDR3 sequences. Sequenced: blood. These receptors all come from a human donor with ulcerative colitis or Crohn's disease, or a healthy co-twin of an affected twin (not recorded which).

The rearrangement joins TRBV5-1 to TRBJ1-4. The CDR3 extends over 15 amino acids. Germline V gene sequence: CDR1 SGHRS, CDR2 YFSETQ. The CDR3 sequence is CASSHRQATNEKLFF.

V usage is TRBV5-1 and J usage is TRBJ2-5; without DNA, the TCRdb call of TRBD2 cannot be checked. From germline, CDR1 is SGHRS and CDR2 YFSETQ. There are 16 residues in the CDR3. The CDR3 spells CASSLRTSGYQETQYF.